Shown below are 21 T cell receptor beta chains from a single sample sequenced in a study of CD8 T cells in ankylosing spondylitis. One entry per CDR3 protein results from TCRdb running MiXCR on the 5' RACE reads. The sample consists of around 250,000 distinct CDR3 sequences, about 20% of them appearing once. The sample consisted of blood, either unsorted or a sorted T cell fraction (not recorded which). The receptors were gathered from a male donor with ankylosing spondylitis or in good health (not recorded which).

The CDR3 is CATSRSIGHSNTGELFF. CDR3 DNA sequence: TGTGCCACCAGCAGATCTATAGGGCATTCGAACACCGGGGAGCTGTTTTTT. This chain uses TRBV15 with TRBJ2-2, with D uncertain. This CDR3 contains 17 residues. Trimming took off 2 bases at V and 0 bases at J, with 13 bases between the two ends. Germline loops: CDR1 LNHNV, CDR2 YYDKDF (reference sequence).

This clonotype appeared a few times. This rearrangement joins TRBV10-1 to TRBJ2-7; 14 nucleotides match TRBD2. The CDR3 runs to 18 residues. Germline CDR1 WNHNN, CDR2 SYGVQD (reference sequence). With V trimmed by 7 bases and J by 3 bases, 14 bases remained unmatched. CDR3 sequence: CASIKPGLAGGPVYEQYF. In DNA, the CDR3 is TGCGCCAGCATTAAACCCGGACTAGCGGGAGGCCCGGTCTACGAGCAGTACTTC.

This rearrangement joins TRBV12-3 or TRBV12-4 to TRBJ2-7; 8 nucleotides agree with TRBD2. V trimming: 6 bases; J trimming: 3 bases; junction bases outside the gene matches: 7. This CDR3 has 14 residues. For the CDR3, the DNA is TGTGCCAGCAGCCAGCGGGGGAAGTACTACGAGCAGTACTTC. This sequence encodes CASSQRGKYYEQYF.

The chain uses TRBV9 and TRBJ1-5; maybe TRBD1 (6 bases). With 0 bases removed from V and 1 base from J, the gap between germline ends came to 8 bases. In germline, CDR1 is SGDLS, CDR2 YYNGEE. The CDR3 is 15 residues long. The CDR3 here is CASSVDGQSNQPQHF. DNA of the CDR3: TGTGCCAGCAGCGTAGACGGACAGAGCAATCAGCCCCAGCATTTT.

This clonotype was picked up a small number of times. The V call is TRBV29-1, the J call TRBJ2-2; the match to TRBD2 covers 7 bases. The CDR3 totals 13 residues. Germline-derived CDR1 and CDR2 are SQVTM and ANQGSEA. J lost 6 bases, V lost 6 bases, and 7 bases had no gene match. The CDR3 reads CSVRLATAGELFF. The CDR3 nucleotides read TGCAGCGTACGACTAGCAACGGCCGGGGAGCTGTTTTTT.

This chain uses TRBV7-9 with TRBJ2-7; TRBD1 matches 7 bases. V lost 5 bases to trimming and J lost 1 base; unmatched junction nucleotides: 8. Germline V CDR1 and CDR2: SEHNR, FQNEAQ (reference sequence). This CDR3 region has 15 residues. CDR3 region: CASSPTQTGSYEQYF. The CDR3 DNA follows: TGTGCCAGCAGCCCGACCCAGACAGGGTCCTACGAGCAGTACTTC.

The V and J genes are TRBV9 and TRBJ2-2, with D uncertain. Germline V CDR1 and CDR2: SGDLS, YYNGEE. There are 15 residues in the CDR3. V lost 0 bases and J lost 4, with 10 bases in between. The CDR3 loop is CASSVDPEVTGELFF. The CDR3 nucleotides read TGTGCCAGCAGCGTAGATCCAGAGGTCACCGGGGAGCTGTTTTTT.

Here the CDR3 DNA reads TGTGCCAGCAGTCCAAATCCTCCAGGGGAGCTAGCCAAAAACATTCAGTACTTC. Translating gives CASSPNPPGELAKNIQYF. The V gene is TRBV7-6, the J gene TRBJ2-4; D is perhaps TRBD1 (6 bases). Germline CDR1 and CDR2: SGHVS and FNYEAQ. V lost 6 bases and J lost 0, with 21 bases in between. The CDR3 is 18 residues long. Supplemented by reference TRBV7-6 and TRBJ2-4, the full variable domain reads GAGVSQSPRYKVTKRGQDVALRCDPISGHVSLYWYRQALGQGPEFLTYFNYEAQQDKSGLPNDRFSAERPEGSISTLTIQRTEQRDSAMYRCASSPNPPGELAKNIQYFGAGTRLSVL.

The rearrangement uses TRBV7-9 and TRBJ1-1, with D possibly matching TRBD1 (6 bases). Trimming shortened V by 2 bases and J by 5 bases, and 15 bases separated the two germline ends. The CDR3 extends over 15 amino acids. Germline V gene sequence: CDR1 SEHNR, CDR2 FQNEAQ (reference sequence). DNA of the CDR3: TGTGCCAGCAGCTTAATGTCCCAGGGGTGGACTGAAGCTTTCTTT. It encodes CASSLMSQGWTEAFF. The full variable domain, in which reference TRBV7-9 and TRBJ1-1 provide the parts outside the CDR3, is DTGVSQNPRHKITKRGQNVTFRCDPISEHNRLYWYRQTLGQGPEFLTYFQNEAQLEKSRLLSDRFSAERPKGSFSTLEIQRTEQGDSAMYLCASSLMSQGWTEAFFGQGTRLTVV.

The J gene is TRBJ2-5, the V gene TRBV7-9; weak D call: TRBD2 (5 bases). V was pared by 2 bases and J by 3 bases, with 10 bases between. The CDR3 extends over 14 amino acids. Germline values: CDR1 SEHNR, CDR2 FQNEAQ (reference sequence). The DNA of the CDR3 is TGTGCCAGCAGCTTATGGGAGCGGAAAGAGACCCAGTACTTC. Translation: CASSLWERKETQYF.

This clonotype was picked up many times. The rearrangement uses TRBV12-3 or TRBV12-4 and TRBJ2-1; 8 nucleotides match TRBD2. Trimming at V came to 5 bases and at J to 3 bases, leaving 9 bases not matched to a gene. The CDR3 is made up of 16 amino acids. The CDR3 loop reads CASSATGTSNYNEQFF. CDR3 DNA: TGTGCCAGCAGTGCCACCGGGACTAGTAACTACAATGAGCAGTTCTTC.

V and J are TRBV20-1 and TRBJ2-5; D gene uncertain. CDR3 length: 13 amino acids. Germline CDR1 DFQATT, CDR2 SNEGSKA (reference sequence). Trimming removed 3 bases from V and 2 bases from J, with 10 bases in between. CDR3 in amino acids: CSASHGKQETQYF. The CDR3 DNA is TGCAGTGCTAGTCACGGAAAGCAAGAGACCCAGTACTTC.

This clonotype has a count of ten or more. This sequence joins TRBV29-1 and TRBJ2-7, with 7 nucleotides matching TRBD1. J was trimmed by 2 bases and V by 6 bases; bases with no gene match: 7. The germline V gene encodes CDR1 SQVTM and CDR2 ANQGSEA. The CDR3 sequence is 13 residues long. The CDR3 loop is CSVMTGNTYEQYF. CDR3 in DNA: TGCAGCGTAATGACAGGGAATACCTACGAGCAGTACTTC.

This clonotype was detected ten times or more. This chain joins TRBV10-3 and TRBJ2-3; 13 nucleotides align to TRBD2. Unmatched junction bases numbered 14, after V lost 6 bases and J lost 5 bases. There are 18 residues in the CDR3. Germline V lookup: CDR1 ENHRY, CDR2 SYGVKD. The CDR3, as DNA: TGTGCCATCAGCGGGATCTCCGGGACTAGCGGGATCTTAGATACGCAGTATTTT. Its translation is CAISGISGTSGILDTQYF.

The genes are TRBV7-9 and TRBJ2-7; no definite D call. From germline, CDR1 is SEHNR and CDR2 FQNEAQ (reference sequence). V was clipped by 10 bases and J by 0 bases, with 13 bases between them. This CDR3 has 13 residues. CDR3 loop: CAINLWDSYEQYF. CDR3 DNA sequence: TGTGCCATCAATCTCTGGGACTCCTACGAGCAGTACTTC.

The chain is built from TRBV10-3 and TRBJ1-6; TRBD1 matches 8 bases. Per germline, CDR1 ENHRY and CDR2 SYGVKD. The CDR3 contains 16 residues. The J segment lost 4 bases and the V segment lost 3 bases, leaving 5 bases of the junction unmatched. DNA for the CDR3: TGTGCCATCAGTGAAGGGACAGGAGGTTATAATTCACCCCTCCACTTT. Its protein is CAISEGTGGYNSPLHF.

In nucleotides, the CDR3 is TGTGCCAGCAGTTTAGGGACTAGCTTCCACGAGCAGTACTTC. It translates to CASSLGTSFHEQYF. The gene calls are TRBV28 and TRBJ2-7; 9 bases line up with TRBD2. The germline V gene has CDR1 MDHEN and CDR2 SYDVKM. J was trimmed by 5 bases and V by 2 bases; bases with no gene match: 4. This CDR3 has 14 amino acids.

This clonotype has more than one count but fewer than ten. The genes are TRBV29-1 and TRBJ2-1, with TRBD1 identical over 8 bases. The CDR3 totals 11 residues. The germline gives CDR1 SQVTM, CDR2 ANQGSEA. Trimming at V came to 8 bases and at J to 5 bases, leaving 2 bases not matched to a gene. The CDR3 nucleotides are TGCAGCACGGACAGGGACAATGAGCAGTTCTTC. It is translated as CSTDRDNEQFF.

This clonotype was counted between two and nine times. V usage is TRBV4-1 and J usage is TRBJ2-2; 12 nucleotides agree with TRBD1. CDR3 length: 16 residues. Germline CDR1 and CDR2: MGHRA and YSYEKL. V lost 3 bases, J lost 4 bases, and 3 bases stayed unmatched. This CDR3 is CASSQGQGASTGELFF. The CDR3 DNA follows: TGCGCCAGCAGCCAGGGACAGGGGGCGAGCACCGGGGAGCTGTTTTTT.

The genes are TRBV4-1 and TRBJ2-7, with TRBD1 matching over 8 bases. Germline V CDR1 and CDR2: MGHRA, YSYEKL. The CDR3 contains 15 residues. Germline trimming cut 1 base from V and 5 bases from J; bases unmatched to any gene: 7. The CDR3 sequence is CASSQAYRGDDEQYF. The DNA for the CDR3 is TGCGCCAGCAGCCAAGCTTACAGGGGGGACGACGAGCAGTACTTC.

This clonotype appeared a few times. The chain uses TRBV29-1 and TRBJ1-1; D call uncertain. V shed 4 bases and J shed 5 bases, with 11 bases lying between them. The CDR3 contains 12 residues. The germline gives CDR1 SQVTM, CDR2 ANQGSEA. The CDR3 DNA follows: TGCAGCGTTGCACCGATGGTAACTGAAGCTTTCTTT. This codes for CSVAPMVTEAFF. Based on the CDR3 plus reference TRBV29-1 and TRBJ1-1, the full variable domain is SAVISQKPSRDICQRGTSLTIQCQVDSQVTMMFWYRQQPGQSLTLIATANQGSEATYESGFVIDKFPISRPNLTFSTLTVSNMSPEDSSIYLCSVAPMVTEAFFGQGTRLTVV.